The 2 T cell receptor beta chains given below trace back to one sample, sequenced in a study of blood T cell repertoires in COVID-19. Profiling relied on immunoSEQ multiplex PCR, and the TCRdb table lists in-frame clones only, not all of them. The table has roughly 230,000 clones, 85% seen once. The specimen sequenced was peripheral blood. The origin of the receptors is a woman in her sixties with active or convalescent COVID-19.

This rearrangement joins TRBV11-2 to TRBJ2-5; TRBD2 agrees at 8 bases. Germline V CDR1 and CDR2: SGHAT, FQNNGV. V lost 5 bases, J lost 5 bases, and 10 bases stayed unmatched. This CDR3 region has 15 residues. DNA of the CDR3: TGTGCCAGCAGCCCAGGGGCGGGAGGCTTCGAGACCCAGTACTTC. It codes for CASSPGAGGFETQYF. Full variable domain (rest looked up from reference TRBV11-2 and TRBJ2-5): EAGVAQSPRYKIIEKRQSVAFWCNPISGHATLYWYQQILGQGPKLLIQFQNNGVVDDSQLPKDRFSAERLKGVDSTLKIQPAKLEDSAVYLCASSPGAGGFETQYFGPGTRLLVL.

The V call is TRBV4-1, the J call TRBJ1-5, with D perhaps matching TRBD1 (5 bases). This CDR3 comprises 15 residues. Trimming left V 1 base short and J 2 bases short, with 9 bases between. Germline lookup yields CDR1 MGHRA and CDR2 YSYEKL. CDR3 sequence reads: CASSQAPRGNQPQHF. The CDR3 DNA follows: TGCGCCAGCAGCCAAGCTCCCAGGGGCAATCAGCCCCAGCATTTT.